This T cell receptor (beta chain) comes out of a study of T cells after yellow fever vaccination. As TCR cDNA was made by 5'RACE template switching, a universal primer site and UMIs were added. Via MiXCR, TCRdb re-called the 5' RACE reads, giving one row per CDR3 protein. The sample holds some 150,000 distinct CDR3 sequences; 6.6% are singletons and the top ten take 0.5% to 0.65%. J was trimmed by 4 bases and V by 9 bases; bases with no gene match: 16. Germline CDR1 LNHDA, CDR2 SQIVND (reference sequence). This CDR3 has 16 residues. The source is a man aged 25 to 40 who received the YFV17D yellow fever vaccine. The sample in question was CD4+ T cells sorted from PBMCs, obtained 10 days after the yellow fever booster vaccination. The chain employs TRBV19 and TRBJ1-2; 8 nucleotides match TRBD1. CDR3 amino acids: CARTAPQGARSYGYTF. Written as DNA, the CDR3 is TGTGCCAGGACGGCACCCCAGGGGGCACGGTCCTATGGCTACACCTTC.